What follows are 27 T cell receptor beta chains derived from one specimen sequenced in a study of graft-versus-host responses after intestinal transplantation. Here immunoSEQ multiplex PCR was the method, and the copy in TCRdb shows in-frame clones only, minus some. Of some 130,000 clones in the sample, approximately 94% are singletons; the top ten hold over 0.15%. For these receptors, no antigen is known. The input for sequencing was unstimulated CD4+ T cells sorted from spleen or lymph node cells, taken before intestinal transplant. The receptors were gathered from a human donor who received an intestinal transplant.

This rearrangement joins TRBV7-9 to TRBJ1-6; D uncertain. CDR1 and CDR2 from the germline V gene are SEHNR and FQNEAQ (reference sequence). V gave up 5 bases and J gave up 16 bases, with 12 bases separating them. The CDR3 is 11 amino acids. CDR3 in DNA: TGTGCCAGCAGCCTCAGTAGGTCACTCCACTTT. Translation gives CASSLSRSLHF.

CDR3 sequence reads: CASSLVQGGGTDTQYF. The CDR3 DNA reads TGCGCCAGCAGCTTGGTCCAGGGGGGAGGCACAGATACGCAGTATTTT. The rearrangement joins TRBV5-1 to TRBJ2-3, with D possibly matching TRBD1 (7 bases). The CDR3 covers 16 residues. CDR1 and CDR2 (germline): SGHRS, YFSETQ. The V end was cut by 0 bases, the J end by 1 base, with 12 bases between.

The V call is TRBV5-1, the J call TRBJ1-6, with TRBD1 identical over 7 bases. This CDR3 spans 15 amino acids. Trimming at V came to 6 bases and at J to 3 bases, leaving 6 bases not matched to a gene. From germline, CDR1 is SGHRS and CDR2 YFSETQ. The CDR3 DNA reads TGCGCCAGCAAGAGTCGGACAGGCTATAATTCACCCCTCCACTTT. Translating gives CASKSRTGYNSPLHF.

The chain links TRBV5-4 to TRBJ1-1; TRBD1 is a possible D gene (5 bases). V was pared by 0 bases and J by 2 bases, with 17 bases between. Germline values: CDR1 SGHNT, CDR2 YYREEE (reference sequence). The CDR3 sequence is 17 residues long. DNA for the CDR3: TGTGCCAGCAGCTTGGGAGGGGACTTCAGGAGTAACACTGAAGCTTTCTTT. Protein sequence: CASSLGGDFRSNTEAFF.

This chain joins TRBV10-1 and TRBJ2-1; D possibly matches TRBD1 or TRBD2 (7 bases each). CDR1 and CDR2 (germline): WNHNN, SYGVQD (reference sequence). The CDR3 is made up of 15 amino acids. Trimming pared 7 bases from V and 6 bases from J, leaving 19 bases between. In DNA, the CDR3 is TGCGCCAGCACCCCAGGGGGGGCCGCCCCCAATGAGCAGTTCTTC. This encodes CASTPGGAAPNEQFF.

The CDR3 reads CASSYGGYVAFF. CDR3 in DNA: TGTGCCAGCAGTTACGGGGGGTATGTTGCTTTCTTT. The chain combines TRBV6-5 with TRBJ1-1; maybe TRBD1 (5 bases). This CDR3 is built from 12 residues. Looked up from germline, CDR1 is MNHEY and CDR2 is SVGAGI. Trimming pared 2 bases from V and 11 bases from J, leaving 12 bases between.

CDR3 coding DNA: TGCGCCAGCAGCCAAGGAGACAGGGTCATGAATGAGCAGTTCTTC. Protein sequence: CASSQGDRVMNEQFF. This sequence joins TRBV4-1 and TRBJ2-1; TRBD1 matches at 7 bases. CDR3 length equals 15 residues. CDR1 MGHRA and CDR2 YSYEKL come from the germline V gene. J gave up 7 bases and V 1 base, and 7 bases lay outside the gene matches.

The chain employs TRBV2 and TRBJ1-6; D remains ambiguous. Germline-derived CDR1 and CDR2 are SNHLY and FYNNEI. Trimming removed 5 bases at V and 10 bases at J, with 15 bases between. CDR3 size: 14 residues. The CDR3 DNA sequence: TGTGCCAGCAGTCCCGGCTGGGGAGGGTCACCCCTCCACTTT. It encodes CASSPGWGGSPLHF.

The CDR3 sequence is CASSPRNGGSDQYF. The CDR3 nucleotides are TGTGCCAGCTCACCACGAAACGGGGGGAGTGACCAGTACTTC. The chain couples TRBV18 to TRBJ2-5; TRBD2 matches 7 bases. After removal of 1 base from V and 10 bases from J, the junction contained 9 bases not matched to a gene. The germline V gene has CDR1 KGHSH and CDR2 LQKENI. The length of the CDR3 is 14 residues.

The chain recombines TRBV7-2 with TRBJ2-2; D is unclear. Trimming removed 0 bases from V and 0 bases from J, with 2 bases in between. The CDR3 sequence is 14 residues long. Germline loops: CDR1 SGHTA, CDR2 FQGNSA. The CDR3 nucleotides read TGTGCCAGCAGCTTAGCCTCGAACACCGGGGAGCTGTTTTTT. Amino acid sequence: CASSLASNTGELFF. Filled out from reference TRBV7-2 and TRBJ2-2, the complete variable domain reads GAGVSQSPSNKVTEKGKDVELRCDPISGHTALYWYRQSLGQGLEFLIYFQGNSAPDKSGLPSDRFSAERTGGSVSTLTIQRTQQEDSAVYLCASSLASNTGELFFGEGSRLTVL.

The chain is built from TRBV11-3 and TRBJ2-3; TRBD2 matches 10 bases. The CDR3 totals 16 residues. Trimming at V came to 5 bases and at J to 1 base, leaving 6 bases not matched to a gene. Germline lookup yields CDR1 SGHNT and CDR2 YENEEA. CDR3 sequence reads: CASSHSGGLRTDTQYF. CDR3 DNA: TGTGCCAGCAGCCATAGCGGGGGGCTCCGCACAGATACGCAGTATTTT.

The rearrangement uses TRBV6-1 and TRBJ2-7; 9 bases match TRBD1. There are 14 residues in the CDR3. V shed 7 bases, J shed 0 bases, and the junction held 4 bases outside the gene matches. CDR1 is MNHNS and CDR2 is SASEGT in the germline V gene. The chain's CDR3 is CASKGTGSSYEQYF. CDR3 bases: TGTGCCAGCAAAGGGACAGGGAGCTCCTACGAGCAGTACTTC.

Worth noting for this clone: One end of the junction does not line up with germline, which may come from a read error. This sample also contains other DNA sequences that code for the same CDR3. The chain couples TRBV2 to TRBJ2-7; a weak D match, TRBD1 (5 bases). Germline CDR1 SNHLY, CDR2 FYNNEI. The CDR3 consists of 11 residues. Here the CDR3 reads CASRVSYEQYF. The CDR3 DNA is TGTGCAAGCAGGGTCTCCTACGAGCAGTACTTC.

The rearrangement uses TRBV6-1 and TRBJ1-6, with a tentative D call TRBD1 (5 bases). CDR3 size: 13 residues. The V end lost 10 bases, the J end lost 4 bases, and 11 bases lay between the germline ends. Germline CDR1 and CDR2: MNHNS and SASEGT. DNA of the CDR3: TGTGCCACGGACAACCCTTATAATTCACCCCTCCACTTT. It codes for CATDNPYNSPLHF.

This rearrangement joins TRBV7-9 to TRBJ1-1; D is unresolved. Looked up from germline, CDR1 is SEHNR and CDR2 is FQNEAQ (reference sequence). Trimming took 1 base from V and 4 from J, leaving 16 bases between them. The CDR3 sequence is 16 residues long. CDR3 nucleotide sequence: TGTGCCAGCAGCTTAGGAGAGTACAGAGAAGGCACTGAAGCTTTCTTT. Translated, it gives CASSLGEYREGTEAFF.

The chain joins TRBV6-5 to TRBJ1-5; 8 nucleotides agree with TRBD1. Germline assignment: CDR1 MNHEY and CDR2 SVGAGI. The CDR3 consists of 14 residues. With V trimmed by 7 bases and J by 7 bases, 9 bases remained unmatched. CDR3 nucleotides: TGTGCCAGCACCGGACAGGGAAAGAGGCAGCCCCAGCATTTT. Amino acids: CASTGQGKRQPQHF.

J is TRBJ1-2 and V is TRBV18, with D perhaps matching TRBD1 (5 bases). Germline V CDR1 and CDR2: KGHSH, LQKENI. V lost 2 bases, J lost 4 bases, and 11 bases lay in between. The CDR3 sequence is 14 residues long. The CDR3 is CASSPGAQGYGYTF. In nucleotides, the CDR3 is TGTGCCAGCTCACCAGGGGCGCAAGGCTATGGCTACACCTTC.

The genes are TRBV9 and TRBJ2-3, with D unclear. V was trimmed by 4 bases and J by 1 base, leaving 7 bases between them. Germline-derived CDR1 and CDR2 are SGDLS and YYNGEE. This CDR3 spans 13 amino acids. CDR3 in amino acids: CASSREGTDTQYF. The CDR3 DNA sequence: TGTGCCAGCAGCCGTGAGGGCACAGATACGCAGTATTTT. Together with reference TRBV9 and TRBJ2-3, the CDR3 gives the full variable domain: DSGVTQTPKHLITATGQRVTLRCSPRSGDLSVYWYQQSLDQGLQFLIQYYNGEERAKGNILERFSAQQFPDLHSELNLSSLELGDSALYFCASSREGTDTQYFGPGTRLTVL.

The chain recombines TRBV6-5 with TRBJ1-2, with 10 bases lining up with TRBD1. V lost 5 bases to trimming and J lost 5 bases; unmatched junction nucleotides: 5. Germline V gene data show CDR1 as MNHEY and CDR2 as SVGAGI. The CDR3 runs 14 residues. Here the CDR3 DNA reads TGTGCCAGCAGTGGGAGACAGGGGGCTTATGGCTACACCTTC. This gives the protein CASSGRQGAYGYTF.

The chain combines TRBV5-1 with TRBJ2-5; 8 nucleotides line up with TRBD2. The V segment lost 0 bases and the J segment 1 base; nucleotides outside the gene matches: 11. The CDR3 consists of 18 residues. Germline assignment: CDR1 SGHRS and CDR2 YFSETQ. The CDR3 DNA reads TGCGCCAGCAGCTTGGTAGGCGGGGGGCCCCCTGGCCAAGAGACCCAGTACTTC. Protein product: CASSLVGGGPPGQETQYF.

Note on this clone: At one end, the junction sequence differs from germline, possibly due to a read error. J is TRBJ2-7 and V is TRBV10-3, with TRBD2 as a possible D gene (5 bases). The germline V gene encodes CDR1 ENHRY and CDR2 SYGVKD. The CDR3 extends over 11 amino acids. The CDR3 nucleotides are TGTGCCATCGGTGAGGGATACGAGCAGTACTTC. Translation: CAIGEGYEQYF.

The DNA for the CDR3 is TGTGCCAGCTCACCCGACAGGGGGCGAACAGATACGCAGTATTTT. Its protein is CASSPDRGRTDTQYF. This chain uses TRBV18 with TRBJ2-3, with TRBD1 matching over 10 bases. V trimming: 3 bases; J trimming: 3 bases; junction bases outside the gene matches: 3. Germline values: CDR1 KGHSH, CDR2 LQKENI. This CDR3 has 15 amino acids.

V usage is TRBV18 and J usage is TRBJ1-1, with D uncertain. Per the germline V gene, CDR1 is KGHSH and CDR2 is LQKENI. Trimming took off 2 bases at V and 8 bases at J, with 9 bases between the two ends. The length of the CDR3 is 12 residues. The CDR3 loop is CASSPRTGEAFF. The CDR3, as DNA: TGTGCCAGCTCACCAAGGACTGGGGAAGCTTTCTTT.

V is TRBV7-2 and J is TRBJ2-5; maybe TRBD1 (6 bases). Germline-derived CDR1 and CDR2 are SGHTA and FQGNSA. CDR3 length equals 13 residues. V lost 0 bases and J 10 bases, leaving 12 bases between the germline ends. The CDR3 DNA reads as TGTGCCAGCAGCTTAGCCGGGACACTCTTCCAGTACTTC. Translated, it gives CASSLAGTLFQYF.

Here the CDR3 DNA reads TGTGCCAGTAGTATCGGCCTTAACTATGGCTACACCTTC. Protein sequence: CASSIGLNYGYTF. The chain combines TRBV19 with TRBJ1-2; D call uncertain. Germline lookup yields CDR1 LNHDA and CDR2 SQIVND (reference sequence). The germline V and J ends were trimmed by 3 bases and 1 base, with 6 bases remaining between them. CDR3 length equals 13 residues.

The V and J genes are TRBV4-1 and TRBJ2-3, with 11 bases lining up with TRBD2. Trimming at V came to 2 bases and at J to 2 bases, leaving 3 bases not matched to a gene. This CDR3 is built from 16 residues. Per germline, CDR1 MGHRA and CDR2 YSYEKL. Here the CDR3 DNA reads TGCGCCAGCAGCCAACGACTAGCGGGAAACACAGATACGCAGTATTTT. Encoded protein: CASSQRLAGNTDTQYF.

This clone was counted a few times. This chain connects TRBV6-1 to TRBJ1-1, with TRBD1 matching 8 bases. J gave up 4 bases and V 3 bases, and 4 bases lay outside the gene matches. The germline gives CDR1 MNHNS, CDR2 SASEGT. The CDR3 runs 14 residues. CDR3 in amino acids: CASSDQGARTEAFF. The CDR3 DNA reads TGTGCCAGCAGTGATCAGGGGGCGCGCACTGAAGCTTTCTTT.